This is a list of T cell receptor beta chains from one sample in a study of T cell changes during pregnancy in multiple sclerosis. TCRdb's table, derived via immunoSEQ multiplex PCR, lists solely in-frame clones and lacks some. Among some 59,000 clones listed, 89% were seen once. Specimen: peripheral blood, collected in the first trimester of pregnancy. All receptors derive from a female donor with multiple sclerosis, enrolled in a pregnancy study. The CDR3 runs from the conserved cysteine through the conserved F or W. D genes are given only for firm matches.

TGTGCCAGCAGCTTGGGTACCGGGGAGGCCTACAATGAGCAGTTCTTC	CASSLGTGEAYNEQFF	TRBJ2-1	TRBV5-6	-
TGTGCCAGCTCACCAACCACACGACAGGGACTGGGCTACACCTTC	CASSPTTRQGLGYTF	TRBJ1-2	TRBV18	TRBD1
TGTGCCAGCAGCTTAACAGGGAACACTGAAGCTTTCTTT	CASSLTGNTEAFF	TRBJ1-1	TRBV7-9	-
TGTGCCAGCAGTTGGACAGGGGCCTATCAGCCCCAGCATTTT	CASSWTGAYQPQHF	TRBJ1-5	TRBV27	TRBD1
TGTGCCAGCTCACCAGGGAGGGAAGAGACCCAGTACTTC	CASSPGREETQYF	TRBJ2-5	TRBV18	TRBD2
TGTGCCAGCAGTTACTCGGCAGGGGGCTTTCAGCCCCAGCATTTT	CASSYSAGGFQPQHF	TRBJ1-5	TRBV6-6	TRBD1
TGCGCCAGCAGCTTAGCCCGGGGGGTTGCCTATGGCTACACCTTC	CASSLARGVAYGYTF	TRBJ1-2	TRBV5-1	-
TGTGCCAGCAGCTTAGTCGGTTCCATTTCTGGAAACACCATATATTTT	CASSLVGSISGNTIYF	TRBJ1-3	TRBV7-2	-
TGTGCCTGGAGTGACAACAGGAAAAACACCATATATTTT	CAWSDNRKNTIYF	TRBJ1-3	TRBV30	-
TGTGCCAGCACCCGACAGGGTTCCTACGAGCAGTACTTC	CASTRQGSYEQYF	TRBJ2-7	TRBV6-5	TRBD1
TGTGCCAGCAGTTCCGGACAGGGGGCTATTGAAAACACCATATATTTT	CASSSGQGAIENTIYF	TRBJ1-3	TRBV6-5	TRBD1
TGTGCCACCAGCAGAGGGCCCCTAGCGAGCCAAGAGACCCAGTACTTC	CATSRGPLASQETQYF	TRBJ2-5	TRBV15	-
TGTGCCTGGAGTTTTACAGGGGGCTCTGGGGCCAACGTCCTGACTTTC	CAWSFTGGSGANVLTF	TRBJ2-6	TRBV30	TRBD1
TGCGCCAGCAGCTTGGACGGACGGGGGGGTGAAAAACTGTTTTTT	CASSLDGRGGEKLFF	TRBJ1-4	TRBV5-1	-